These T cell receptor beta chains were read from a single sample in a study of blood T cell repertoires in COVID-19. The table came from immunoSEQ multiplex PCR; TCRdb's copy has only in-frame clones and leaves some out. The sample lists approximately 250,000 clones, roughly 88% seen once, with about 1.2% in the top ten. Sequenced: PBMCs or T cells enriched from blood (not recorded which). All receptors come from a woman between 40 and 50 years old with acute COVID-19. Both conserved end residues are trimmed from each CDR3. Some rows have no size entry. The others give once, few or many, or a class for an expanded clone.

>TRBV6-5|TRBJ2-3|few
ASSLQGAGTDTQY
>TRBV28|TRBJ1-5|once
ATSPNRGRGNGQPQH
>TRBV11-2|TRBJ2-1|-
ASSPGTGGGNEQF
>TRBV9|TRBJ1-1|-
ASSVGQGVMNTEAF
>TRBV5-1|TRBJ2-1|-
ASSLISGRAFNEQF
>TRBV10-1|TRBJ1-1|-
ASSGRETEAF
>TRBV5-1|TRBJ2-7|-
ASSLGVARGEQY
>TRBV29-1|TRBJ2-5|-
SVPREAGGGETQY
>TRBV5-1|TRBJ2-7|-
ASSLSDTQMYEQY
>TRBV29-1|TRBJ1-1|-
SVAPGQANTEAF
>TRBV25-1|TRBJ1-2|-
ASSATGPEGYT
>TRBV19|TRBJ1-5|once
ASSPTGGSNQPQH
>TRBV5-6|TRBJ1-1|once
ASRNSGDSNTEAF
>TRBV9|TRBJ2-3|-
ASSVVPGTSGTDTQY
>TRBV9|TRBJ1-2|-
ASGGTENVGYT
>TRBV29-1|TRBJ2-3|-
SVGLEPDTQY
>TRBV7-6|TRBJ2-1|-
ASSAAFPGTSGRNEQF
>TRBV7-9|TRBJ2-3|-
ASSSVSDTQY
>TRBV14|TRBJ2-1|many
ASSPGTHNEQF
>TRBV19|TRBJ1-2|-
ASSDPGTAAGYGYT
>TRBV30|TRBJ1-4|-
AWGTGIQRLF
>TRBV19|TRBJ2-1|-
ASTLAGPLGNEQF
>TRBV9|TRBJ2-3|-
ASSLGPESMVLAGALSTQY